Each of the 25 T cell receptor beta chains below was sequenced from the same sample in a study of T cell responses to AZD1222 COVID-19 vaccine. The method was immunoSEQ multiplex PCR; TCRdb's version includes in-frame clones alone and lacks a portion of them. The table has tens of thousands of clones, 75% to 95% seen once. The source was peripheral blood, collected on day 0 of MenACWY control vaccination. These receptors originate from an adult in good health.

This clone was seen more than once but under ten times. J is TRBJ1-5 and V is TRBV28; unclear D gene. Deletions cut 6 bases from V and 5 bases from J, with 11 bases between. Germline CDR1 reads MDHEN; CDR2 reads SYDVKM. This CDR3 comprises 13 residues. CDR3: CASSPQRDQPQHF. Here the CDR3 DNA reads TGTGCCAGCAGCCCACAGAGGGATCAGCCCCAGCATTTT.

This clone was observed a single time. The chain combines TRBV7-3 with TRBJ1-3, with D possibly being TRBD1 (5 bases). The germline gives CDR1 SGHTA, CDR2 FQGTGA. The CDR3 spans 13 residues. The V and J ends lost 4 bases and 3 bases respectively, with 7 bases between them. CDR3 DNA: TGTGCCAGCAGCTCTCAGGGTGGAAACACCATATATTTT. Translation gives CASSSQGGNTIYF.

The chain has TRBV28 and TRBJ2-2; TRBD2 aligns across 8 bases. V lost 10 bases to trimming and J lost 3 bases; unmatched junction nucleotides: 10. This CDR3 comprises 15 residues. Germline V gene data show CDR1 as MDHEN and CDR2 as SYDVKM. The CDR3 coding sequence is TGTGCCACCAAGACGGGGGGGGCGGACACCGGGGAGCTGTTTTTT. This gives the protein CATKTGGADTGELFF. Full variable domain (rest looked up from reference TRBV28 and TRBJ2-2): DVKVTQSSRYLVKRTGEKVFLECVQDMDHENMFWYRQDPGLGLRLIYFSYDVKMKEKGDIPEGYSVSREKKERFSLILESASTNQTSMYLCATKTGGADTGELFFGEGSRLTVL.

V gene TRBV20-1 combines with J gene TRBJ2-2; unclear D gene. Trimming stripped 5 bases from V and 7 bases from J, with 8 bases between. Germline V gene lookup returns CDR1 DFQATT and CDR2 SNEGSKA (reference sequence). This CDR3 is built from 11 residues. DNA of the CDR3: TGCAGTGCTGCCAAAAACGGGGAGCTGTTTTTT. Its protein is CSAAKNGELFF.

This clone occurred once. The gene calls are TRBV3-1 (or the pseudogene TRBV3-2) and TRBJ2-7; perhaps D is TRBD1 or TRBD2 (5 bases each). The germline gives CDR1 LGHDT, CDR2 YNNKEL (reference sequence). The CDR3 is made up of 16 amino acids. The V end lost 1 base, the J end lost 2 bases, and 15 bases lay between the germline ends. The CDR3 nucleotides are TGTGCCAGCAGCCAAGCGCCCCGGGGCAGCACCTACGAGCAGTACTTC. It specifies CASSQAPRGSTYEQYF.

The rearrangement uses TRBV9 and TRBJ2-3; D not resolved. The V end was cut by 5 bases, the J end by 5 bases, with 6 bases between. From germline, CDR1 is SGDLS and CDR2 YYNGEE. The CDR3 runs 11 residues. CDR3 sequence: CASSDRDTQYF. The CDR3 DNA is TGTGCCAGCAGTGACCGAGATACGCAGTATTTT.

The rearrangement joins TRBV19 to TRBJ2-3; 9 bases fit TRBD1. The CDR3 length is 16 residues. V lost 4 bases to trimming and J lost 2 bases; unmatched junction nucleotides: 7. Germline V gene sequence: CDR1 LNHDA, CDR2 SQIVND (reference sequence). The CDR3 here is CASSTRGTGITDTQYF. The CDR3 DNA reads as TGTGCCAGTAGTACCCGGGGGACAGGGATCACAGATACGCAGTATTTT.

Here the CDR3 DNA reads TGTGCCTGGAGTCGGGGGACCGGGGAGCTGTTTTTT. Translated, it gives CAWSRGTGELFF. The chain has TRBV30 and TRBJ2-2; D is perhaps TRBD2 (6 bases). From germline, CDR1 is GTSNPN and CDR2 SVGIG (reference sequence). Trimming removed 2 bases at V and 5 bases at J, with 6 bases between. CDR3 length: 12 residues.

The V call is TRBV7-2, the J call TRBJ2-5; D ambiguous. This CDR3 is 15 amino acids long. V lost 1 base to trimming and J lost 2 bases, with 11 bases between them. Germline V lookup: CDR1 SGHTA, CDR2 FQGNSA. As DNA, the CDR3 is TGTGCCAGCAGCTTAGGGACGAGTCTACAAGAGACCCAGTACTTC. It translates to CASSLGTSLQETQYF.

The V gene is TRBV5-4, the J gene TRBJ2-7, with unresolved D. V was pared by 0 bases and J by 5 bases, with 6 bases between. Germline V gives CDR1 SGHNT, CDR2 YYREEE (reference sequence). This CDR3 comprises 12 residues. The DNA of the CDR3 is TGTGCCAGCAGCTTGGACGGCGACGAGCAGTACTTC. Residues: CASSLDGDEQYF.

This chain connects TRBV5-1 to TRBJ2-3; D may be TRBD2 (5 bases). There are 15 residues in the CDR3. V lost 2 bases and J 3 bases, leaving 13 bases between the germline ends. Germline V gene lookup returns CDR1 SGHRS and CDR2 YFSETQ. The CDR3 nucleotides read TGCGCCAGCAGCTTTAGCGACCTCCGGACAGATACGCAGTATTTT. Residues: CASSFSDLRTDTQYF.

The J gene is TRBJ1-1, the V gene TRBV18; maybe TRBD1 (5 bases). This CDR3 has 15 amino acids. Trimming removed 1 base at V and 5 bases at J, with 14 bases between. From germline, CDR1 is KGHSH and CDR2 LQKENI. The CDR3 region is CASSPQVFRDTEAFF. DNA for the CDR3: TGTGCCAGCTCACCACAAGTCTTCAGGGATACTGAAGCTTTCTTT.

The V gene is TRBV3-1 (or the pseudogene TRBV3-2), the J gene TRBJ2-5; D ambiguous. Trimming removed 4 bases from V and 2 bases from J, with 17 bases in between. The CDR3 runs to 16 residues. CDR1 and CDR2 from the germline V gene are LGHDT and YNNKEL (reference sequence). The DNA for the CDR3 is TGTGCCAGCAGCCGAACGATGACGGTTCGACAAGAGACCCAGTACTTC. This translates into CASSRTMTVRQETQYF.

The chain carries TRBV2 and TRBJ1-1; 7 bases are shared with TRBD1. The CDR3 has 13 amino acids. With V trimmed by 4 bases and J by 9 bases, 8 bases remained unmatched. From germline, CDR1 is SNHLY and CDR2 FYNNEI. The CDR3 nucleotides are TGTGCCAGCAGTGGTCGCGGGACAGACAAAGCTTTCTTT. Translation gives CASSGRGTDKAFF.

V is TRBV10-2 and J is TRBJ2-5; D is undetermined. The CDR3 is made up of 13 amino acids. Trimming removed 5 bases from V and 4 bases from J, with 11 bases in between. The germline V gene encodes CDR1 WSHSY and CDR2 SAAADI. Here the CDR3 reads CASSSGLPETQYF. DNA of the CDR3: TGCGCCAGCAGTTCTGGGCTTCCAGAGACCCAGTACTTC.

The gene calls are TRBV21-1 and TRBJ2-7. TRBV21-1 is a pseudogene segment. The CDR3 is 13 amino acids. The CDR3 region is CASTGPPPYEQYF. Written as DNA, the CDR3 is TGTGCCAGCACGGGCCCTCCTCCTTACGAGCAGTACTTC.

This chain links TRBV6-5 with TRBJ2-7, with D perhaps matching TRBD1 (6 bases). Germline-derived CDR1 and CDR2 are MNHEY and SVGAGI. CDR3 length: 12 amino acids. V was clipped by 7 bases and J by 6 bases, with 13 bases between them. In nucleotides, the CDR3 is TGTGCCAGCAAAACAGGGAATCGCGAGCAGTACTTC. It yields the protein CASKTGNREQYF.

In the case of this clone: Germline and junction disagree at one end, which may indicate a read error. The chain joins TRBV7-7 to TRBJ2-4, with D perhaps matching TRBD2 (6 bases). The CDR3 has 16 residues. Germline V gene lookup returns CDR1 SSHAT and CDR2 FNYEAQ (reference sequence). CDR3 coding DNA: TGTGCTAGCAGCTTAGAAGGCAGGGAGGTGAAAAACATTCAGTACTTC. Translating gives CASSLEGREVKNIQYF.

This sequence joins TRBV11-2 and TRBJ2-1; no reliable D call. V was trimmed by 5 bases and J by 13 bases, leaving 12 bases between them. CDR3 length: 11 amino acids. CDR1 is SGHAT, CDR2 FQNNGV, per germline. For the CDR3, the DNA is TGTGCCAGCAGCCCCGGACCCACTCAGTTCTTC. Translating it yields CASSPGPTQFF.

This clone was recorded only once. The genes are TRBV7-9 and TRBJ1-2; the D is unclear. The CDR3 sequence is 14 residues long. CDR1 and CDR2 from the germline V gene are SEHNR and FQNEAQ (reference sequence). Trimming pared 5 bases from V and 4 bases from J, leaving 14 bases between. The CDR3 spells CASSTLQALYGYTF. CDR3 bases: TGTGCCAGCAGCACCCTACAAGCCCTCTATGGCTACACCTTC.

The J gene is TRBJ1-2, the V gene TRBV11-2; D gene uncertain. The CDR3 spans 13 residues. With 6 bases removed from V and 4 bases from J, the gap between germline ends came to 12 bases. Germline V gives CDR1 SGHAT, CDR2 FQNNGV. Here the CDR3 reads CASRLPTGYGYTF. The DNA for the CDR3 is TGTGCCAGCAGACTACCCACGGGCTATGGCTACACCTTC.

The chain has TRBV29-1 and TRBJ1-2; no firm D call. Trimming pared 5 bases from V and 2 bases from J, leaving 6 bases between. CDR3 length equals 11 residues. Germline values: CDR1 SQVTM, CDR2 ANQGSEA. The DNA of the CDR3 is TGCAGCGTTAAGGACAACTATGGCTACACCTTC. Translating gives CSVKDNYGYTF.

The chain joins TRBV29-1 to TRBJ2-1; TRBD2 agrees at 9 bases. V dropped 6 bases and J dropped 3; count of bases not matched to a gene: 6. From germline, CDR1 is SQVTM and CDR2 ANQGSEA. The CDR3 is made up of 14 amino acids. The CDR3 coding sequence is TGCAGCGTGGGGACAGCGGGAGGCTACAATGAGCAGTTCTTC. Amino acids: CSVGTAGGYNEQFF.

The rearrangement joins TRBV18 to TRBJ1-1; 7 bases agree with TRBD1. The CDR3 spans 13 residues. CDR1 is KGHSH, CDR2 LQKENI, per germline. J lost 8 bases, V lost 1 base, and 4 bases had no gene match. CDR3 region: CASSPRDREEAFF. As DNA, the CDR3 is TGTGCCAGCTCACCACGAGACAGGGAGGAAGCTTTCTTT.

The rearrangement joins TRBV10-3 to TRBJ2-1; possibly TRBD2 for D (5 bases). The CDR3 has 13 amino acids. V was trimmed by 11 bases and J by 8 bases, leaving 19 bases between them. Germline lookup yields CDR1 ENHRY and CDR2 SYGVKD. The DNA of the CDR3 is TGTGCCGTTGCGGGTCCAATTCGAGATGAGCAGTTCTTC. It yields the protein CAVAGPIRDEQFF.